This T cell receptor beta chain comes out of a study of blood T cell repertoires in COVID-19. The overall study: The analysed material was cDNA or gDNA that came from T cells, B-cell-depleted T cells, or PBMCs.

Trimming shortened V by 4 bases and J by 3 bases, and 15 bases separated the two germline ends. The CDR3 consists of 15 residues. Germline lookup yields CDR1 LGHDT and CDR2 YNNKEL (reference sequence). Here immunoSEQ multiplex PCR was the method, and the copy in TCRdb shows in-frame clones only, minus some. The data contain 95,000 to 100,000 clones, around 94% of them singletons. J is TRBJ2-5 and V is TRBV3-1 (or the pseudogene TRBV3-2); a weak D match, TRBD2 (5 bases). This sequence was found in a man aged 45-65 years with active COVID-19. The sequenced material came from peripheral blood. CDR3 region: CASSPVRGFKETQYF. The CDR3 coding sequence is TGTGCCAGCAGCCCCGTCCGCGGGTTTAAAGAGACCCAGTACTTC.